Reported below is one TCR beta chain. TCRdb keeps only in-frame clones here, not all; method: immunoSEQ multiplex PCR. The profile shows around 64,000 clones, about nine tenths of them singletons. The data derive from a study of blood T cell repertoires in COVID-19. V was shortened by 6 bases and J by 2 bases, with 7 bases between the two germline ends. The CDR3 has 12 residues. Germline V gives CDR1 SNHLY, CDR2 FYNNEI. The J gene is TRBJ2-5, the V gene TRBV2; weak D call: TRBD1 (5 bases). This receptor was taken from a man aged 50 to 60 with active COVID-19. Sequences were obtained from peripheral blood. CDR3 loop: CASSAGQETQYF. The CDR3 DNA reads as TGTGCCAGCAGCGCAGGGCAAGAGACCCAGTACTTC.